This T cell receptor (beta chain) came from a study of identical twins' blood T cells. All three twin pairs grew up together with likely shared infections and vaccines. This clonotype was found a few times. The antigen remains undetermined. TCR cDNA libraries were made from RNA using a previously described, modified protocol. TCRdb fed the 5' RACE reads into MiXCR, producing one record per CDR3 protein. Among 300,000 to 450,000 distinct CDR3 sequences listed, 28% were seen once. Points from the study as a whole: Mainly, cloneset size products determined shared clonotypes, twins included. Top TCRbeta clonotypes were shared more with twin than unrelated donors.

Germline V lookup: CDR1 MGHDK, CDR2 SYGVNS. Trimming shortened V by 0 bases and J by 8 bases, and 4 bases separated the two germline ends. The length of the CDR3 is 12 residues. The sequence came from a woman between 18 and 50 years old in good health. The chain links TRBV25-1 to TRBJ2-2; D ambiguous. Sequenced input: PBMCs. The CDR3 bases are TGTGCCAGCAGTGAATATGCGGGGGAGCTGTTTTTT. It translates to CASSEYAGELFF.